The present TCR beta chain was sequenced within a study of OX40 agonist ivuxolimab in advanced cancers. The CDR3 contains 14 residues. Germline assignment: CDR1 SGHNT and CDR2 YENEEA. V shed 6 bases and J shed 10 bases, with 19 bases lying between them. TCRdb's table, derived via immunoSEQ multiplex PCR, lists solely in-frame clones and lacks some. The table records about 73,000 clones, around nine tenths of them present only once. Sequenced material: CD4+ or CD8+ T cells sorted from blood, taken in a trial of the OX40 agonist ivuxolimab. This sequence joins TRBV11-3 and TRBJ2-1; no definite D call. The TCR was taken from an adult with an advanced solid tumor such as melanoma, head and neck, liver or kidney cancer. CDR3: CASRHTQTAEEQFF. The CDR3 region has the DNA TGTGCCAGCAGACATACTCAAACAGCAGAGGAGCAGTTCTTC.